These T cell receptor beta chains were read from a single sample in a study of beta chain features in type 1 diabetes. Using immunoSEQ multiplex PCR, the repertoire was profiled, and TCRdb retains in-frame clones only, with some absent. The sample carries nearly 700,000 clones, around an eighth recorded once. The sample consisted of naive CD4+ T cells from blood. Receptors originate from a man between 18 and 35 years old with type 1 diabetes. Each CDR3 is given with its conserved first and last residue. Each record gives: clone size, D gene, J gene, V gene, CDR3 protein, CDR3 DNA. A D gene is named only where the DNA matches it firmly. Some rows have no size entry. The others give once, few or many, or a class for an expanded clone.

abundance: NA; d_gene: NA; j_gene: TRBJ1-1; v_gene: TRBV29-1; CDR3aa: CSGRDTTAEAFF; CDR3nt: TGCAGCGGACGGGACACCACGGCTGAAGCTTTCTTT
abundance: many; d_gene: NA; j_gene: TRBJ2-4; v_gene: TRBV7-2; CDR3aa: CASSLAHGALQYF; CDR3nt: TGTGCCAGCAGCTTAGCGCACGGGGCCCTGCAGTACTTC
abundance: NA; d_gene: NA; j_gene: TRBJ1-2; v_gene: TRBV2; CDR3aa: CASSEGLNYGYTF; CDR3nt: TGTGCCAGCAGTGAAGGGCTTAACTATGGCTACACCTTC
abundance: NA; d_gene: NA; j_gene: TRBJ1-2; v_gene: TRBV5-1; CDR3aa: CASSIGQDYGYTF; CDR3nt: TGCGCCAGCAGCATAGGACAAGACTATGGCTACACCTTC
abundance: NA; d_gene: NA; j_gene: TRBJ2-2; v_gene: TRBV27; CDR3aa: CASSFPQRSGELFF; CDR3nt: TGTGCCAGCAGTTTCCCTCAACGGTCCGGGGAGCTGTTTTTT
abundance: few; d_gene: TRBD1; j_gene: TRBJ2-1; v_gene: TRBV11-3; CDR3aa: CASSLGQGTGNEQFF; CDR3nt: TGTGCCAGCAGCTTGGGACAGGGGACAGGGAATGAGCAGTTCTTC
abundance: NA; d_gene: NA; j_gene: TRBJ2-2; v_gene: TRBV18; CDR3aa: CASSPPQGSGTGELFF; CDR3nt: TGTGCCAGCTCACCTCCCCAGGGGAGTGGTACCGGGGAGCTGTTTTTT
abundance: few; d_gene: NA; j_gene: TRBJ1-1; v_gene: TRBV4-1; CDR3aa: CASSGGQGGTEAFF; CDR3nt: TGCGCCAGCAGTGGAGGGCAGGGTGGCACTGAAGCTTTCTTT
abundance: NA; d_gene: TRBD1; j_gene: TRBJ1-1; v_gene: TRBV30; CDR3aa: CAWSQGVVAGEAFF; CDR3nt: TGTGCCTGGAGTCAGGGGGTGGTGGCTGGAGAAGCTTTCTTT
abundance: NA; d_gene: TRBD1; j_gene: TRBJ1-1; v_gene: TRBV5-1; CDR3aa: CASSFTGEAEAFF; CDR3nt: TGCGCCAGCAGCTTCACAGGGGAAGCTGAAGCTTTCTTT
abundance: few; d_gene: NA; j_gene: TRBJ2-7; v_gene: TRBV10-3; CDR3aa: CAISESRQGPYEQYF; CDR3nt: TGTGCCATCAGTGAGTCGAGGCAGGGGCCGTACGAGCAGTACTTC
abundance: NA; d_gene: NA; j_gene: TRBJ2-2; v_gene: TRBV2; CDR3aa: CASSPNGIGELFF; CDR3nt: TGTGCCAGCAGCCCCAACGGAATCGGGGAGCTGTTTTTT